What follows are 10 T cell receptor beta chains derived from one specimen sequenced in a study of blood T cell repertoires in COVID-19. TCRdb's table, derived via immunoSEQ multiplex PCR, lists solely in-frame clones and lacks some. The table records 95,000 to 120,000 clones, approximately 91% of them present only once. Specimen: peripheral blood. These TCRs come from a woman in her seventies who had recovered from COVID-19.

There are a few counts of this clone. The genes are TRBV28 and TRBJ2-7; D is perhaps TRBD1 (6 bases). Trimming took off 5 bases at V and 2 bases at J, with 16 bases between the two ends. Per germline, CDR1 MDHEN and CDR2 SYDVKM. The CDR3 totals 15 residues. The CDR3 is CASSLYRDTAYEQYF. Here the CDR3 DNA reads TGTGCCAGCAGTCTATACCGGGACACCGCCTACGAGCAGTACTTC.

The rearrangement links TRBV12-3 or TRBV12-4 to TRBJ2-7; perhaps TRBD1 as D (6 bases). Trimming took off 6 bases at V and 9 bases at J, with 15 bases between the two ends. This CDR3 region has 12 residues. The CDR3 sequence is CASSEQGQGQYF. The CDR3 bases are TGTGCCAGCAGCGAACAGGGTCAGGGGCAGTACTTC.

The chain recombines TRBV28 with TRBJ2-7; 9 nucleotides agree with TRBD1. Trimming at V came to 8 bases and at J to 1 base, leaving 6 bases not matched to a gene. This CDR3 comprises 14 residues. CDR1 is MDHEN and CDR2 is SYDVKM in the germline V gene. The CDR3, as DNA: TGTGCCAGCCTCCCGGGACAGGGTTCCTACGAGCAGTACTTC. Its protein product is CASLPGQGSYEQYF. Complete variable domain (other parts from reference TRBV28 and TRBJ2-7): DVKVTQSSRYLVKRTGEKVFLECVQDMDHENMFWYRQDPGLGLRLIYFSYDVKMKEKGDIPEGYSVSREKKERFSLILESASTNQTSMYLCASLPGQGSYEQYFGPGTRLTVT.

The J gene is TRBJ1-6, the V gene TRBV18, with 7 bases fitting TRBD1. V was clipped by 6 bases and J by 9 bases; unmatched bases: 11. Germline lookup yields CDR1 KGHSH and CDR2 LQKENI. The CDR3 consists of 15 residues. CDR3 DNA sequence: TGTGCCAGCTCCCCAGTAGGGACAGCAGGTTCACCCCTCCACTTT. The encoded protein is CASSPVGTAGSPLHF.

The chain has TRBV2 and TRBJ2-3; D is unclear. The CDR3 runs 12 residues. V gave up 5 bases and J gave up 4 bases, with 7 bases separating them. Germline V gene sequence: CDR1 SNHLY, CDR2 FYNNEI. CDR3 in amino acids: CASSREADTQYF. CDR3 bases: TGTGCCAGCAGTAGAGAGGCAGATACGCAGTATTTT.

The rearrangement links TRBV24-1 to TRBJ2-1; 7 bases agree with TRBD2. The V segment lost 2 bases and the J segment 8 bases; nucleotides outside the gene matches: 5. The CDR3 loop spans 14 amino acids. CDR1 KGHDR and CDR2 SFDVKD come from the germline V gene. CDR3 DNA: TGTGCCACCAGTGATTCTGGGGGGGGGTATGAGCAGTTCTTC. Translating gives CATSDSGGGYEQFF.

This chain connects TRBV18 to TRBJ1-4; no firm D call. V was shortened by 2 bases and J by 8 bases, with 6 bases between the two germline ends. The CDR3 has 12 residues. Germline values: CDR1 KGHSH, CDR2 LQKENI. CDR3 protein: CASSPSGEKLFF. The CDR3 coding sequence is TGTGCCAGCTCACCAAGCGGGGAAAAACTGTTTTTT.

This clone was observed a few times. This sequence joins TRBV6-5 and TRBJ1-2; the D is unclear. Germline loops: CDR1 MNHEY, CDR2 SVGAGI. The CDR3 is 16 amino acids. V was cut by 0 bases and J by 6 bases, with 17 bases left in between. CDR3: CASSYSTLVESDGYTF. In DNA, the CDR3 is TGTGCCAGCAGTTACTCGACATTAGTGGAAAGTGATGGCTACACCTTC.

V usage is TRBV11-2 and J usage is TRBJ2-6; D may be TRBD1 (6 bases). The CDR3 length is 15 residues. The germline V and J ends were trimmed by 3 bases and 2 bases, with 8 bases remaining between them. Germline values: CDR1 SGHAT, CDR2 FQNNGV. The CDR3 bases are TGTGCCAGCAGCTTGGGGGCTCCTGGGGCCAACGTCCTGACTTTC. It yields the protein CASSLGAPGANVLTF.

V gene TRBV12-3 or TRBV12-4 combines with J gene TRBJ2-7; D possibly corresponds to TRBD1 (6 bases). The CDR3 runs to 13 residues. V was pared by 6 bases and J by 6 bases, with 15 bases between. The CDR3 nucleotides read TGTGCCAGCAGCACCTCGACAGGAACCGAGCAGTACTTC. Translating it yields CASSTSTGTEQYF.